Following are 27 T cell receptor beta chains from one sample sequenced in a study of shared clonotypes between healthy human individuals. TCRdb's table, derived via immunoSEQ multiplex PCR, lists solely in-frame clones and lacks some. Among 740,000 or so clones listed, around three quarters were seen once. Sequenced material: memory CD4+ T cells sorted from blood. Subset given: CD45RA-negative fraction. All receptors come from a woman under 40 in good health.

The CDR3 loop is CASRVDSPTEAFF. CDR3 in DNA: TGTGCCAGCAGGGTGGACAGCCCCACTGAAGCTTTCTTT. The chain combines TRBV2 with TRBJ1-1; D might be TRBD1 (6 bases). CDR3 length: 13 residues. Trimming stripped 6 bases from V and 4 bases from J, with 12 bases between. CDR1 is SNHLY, CDR2 FYNNEI, per germline.

This sequence joins TRBV7-9 and TRBJ2-7; D is perhaps TRBD2 (5 bases). Trimming removed 5 bases from V and 6 bases from J, with 17 bases in between. This CDR3 is 14 amino acids long. Germline-derived CDR1 and CDR2 are SEHNR and FQNEAQ (reference sequence). The DNA of the CDR3 is TGTGCCAGCAGCGAAATGGCCGCCCGGGGCGAGCAGTACTTC. This sequence encodes CASSEMAARGEQYF.

This chain uses TRBV6-5 with TRBJ1-2; a weak D match, TRBD1 (5 bases). The V gene lost 5 bases and the J gene lost 5 bases, with 12 bases spanning the gap. Germline V lookup: CDR1 MNHEY, CDR2 SVGAGI. CDR3 length: 13 amino acids. DNA of the CDR3: TGTGCCAGCAGTCCGGAGGCAGGGTATGGCTACACCTTC. Translation gives CASSPEAGYGYTF.

The chain employs TRBV30 and TRBJ1-1; tentatively, D is TRBD1 (6 bases). CDR1 is GTSNPN and CDR2 is SVGIG in the germline V gene (reference sequence). This CDR3 is 14 amino acids long. With 0 bases removed from V and 4 bases from J, the gap between germline ends came to 12 bases. The CDR3 is CAWSVGGGGTEAFF. In nucleotides, the CDR3 is TGTGCCTGGAGTGTAGGGGGTGGCGGCACTGAAGCTTTCTTT.

The chain couples TRBV2 to TRBJ2-1, with D perhaps matching TRBD1 (6 bases). Germline CDR1 is SNHLY and CDR2 is FYNNEI. CDR3 length: 12 amino acids. Trimming shortened V by 5 bases and J by 7 bases, and 9 bases separated the two germline ends. The CDR3 nucleotides read TGTGCCAGCAGTACCCAGGGGAATGAGCAGTTCTTC. Its translation: CASSTQGNEQFF.

This clone was found many times. The chain recombines TRBV14 with TRBJ2-2; D gene ambiguous. With 3 bases removed from V and 2 bases from J, the gap between germline ends came to 10 bases. The CDR3 has 15 amino acids. The germline CDR1 and CDR2 sequences are SGHDN and FVKESK. CDR3 loop: CASSQLKRNTGELFF. CDR3 nucleotide sequence: TGTGCCAGCAGCCAGCTCAAGCGTAACACCGGGGAGCTGTTTTTT. Full variable domain (missing parts from reference TRBV14 and TRBJ2-2): EAGVTQFPSHSVIEKGQTVTLRCDPISGHDNLYWYRRVMGKEIKFLLHFVKESKQDESGMPNNRFLAERTGGTYSTLKVQPAELEDSGVYFCASSQLKRNTGELFFGEGSRLTVL.

V usage is TRBV4-1 and J usage is TRBJ1-2; no firm D call. With 2 bases removed from V and 8 bases from J, the gap between germline ends came to 9 bases. Germline-derived CDR1 and CDR2 are MGHRA and YSYEKL. This CDR3 spans 12 amino acids. The CDR3 coding sequence is TGCGCCAGCAGCCAATTGAACGGCGGCTACACCTTC. Translated: CASSQLNGGYTF.

The chain is built from TRBV2 and TRBJ2-5, with TRBD2 matching 15 bases. The CDR3 covers 17 residues. Unmatched junction bases numbered 5, after V lost 4 bases and J lost 2 bases. Germline CDR1 is SNHLY and CDR2 is FYNNEI. The CDR3, as DNA: TGTGCCAGCAGTGGAGGACTAGCGGGAGGGCCTCAAGAGACCCAGTACTTC. It translates to CASSGGLAGGPQETQYF.

A remark on this clone: This specimen includes other DNA sequences encoding the same CDR3. The chain carries TRBV5-1 and TRBJ2-1; possibly TRBD2 for D (5 bases). The CDR3 length is 15 residues. CDR1 SGHRS and CDR2 YFSETQ come from the germline V gene. V lost 0 bases, J lost 0 bases, and 7 bases lay in between. CDR3 region: CASSLDSVSYNEQFF. The CDR3 coding sequence is TGCGCCAGCAGCTTGGATAGCGTCTCCTACAATGAGCAGTTCTTC.

The chain uses TRBV5-1 and TRBJ2-7; D might be TRBD1 (6 bases). CDR3 length equals 15 residues. V was trimmed by 0 bases and J by 6 bases, leaving 16 bases between them. Germline CDR1 and CDR2: SGHRS and YFSETQ. The CDR3 spells CASSLAWDKSSEQYF. CDR3 DNA sequence: TGCGCCAGCAGCTTGGCCTGGGACAAATCATCCGAGCAGTACTTC.

The rearrangement links TRBV28 to TRBJ2-7; D unresolved. Trimming stripped 7 bases from V and 5 bases from J, with 9 bases between. CDR3 length equals 11 residues. Germline-derived CDR1 and CDR2 are MDHEN and SYDVKM. CDR3 region: CASTFLNEQYF. For the CDR3, the DNA is TGTGCCAGCACCTTTCTCAACGAGCAGTACTTC.

The chain employs TRBV7-6 and TRBJ1-3, with D maybe TRBD1 (5 bases). Per germline, CDR1 SGHVS and CDR2 FNYEAQ. This CDR3 has 15 amino acids. V dropped 1 base and J dropped 9 bases, with 16 bases sitting between them. The CDR3 nucleotides read TGTGCCAGCAGCTTAGTCGAGGGGTCGCTGGCCACCATATATTTT. Encoded protein: CASSLVEGSLATIYF.

The V call is TRBV28, the J call TRBJ1-5; the D is unclear. CDR3 length equals 16 residues. Germline CDR1 and CDR2: MDHEN and SYDVKM. V dropped 4 bases and J dropped 2 bases, with 15 bases sitting between them. The CDR3 DNA reads TGTGCCAGCAGTTCCTTGGACCTATTTGGCAATCAGCCCCAGCATTTT. Translating it yields CASSSLDLFGNQPQHF.

This clone was seen a handful of times. The chain employs TRBV2 and TRBJ2-1, with TRBD2 identical over 7 bases. The CDR3 contains 12 residues. Germline lookup yields CDR1 SNHLY and CDR2 FYNNEI. V lost 8 bases, J lost 4 bases, and 2 bases stayed unmatched. CDR3 residues: CASWDYYNEQFF. The CDR3 DNA reads TGTGCCAGCTGGGACTATTACAATGAGCAGTTCTTC.

The chain's CDR3 is CASSQGLGLAGEDEQFF. CDR3 DNA sequence: TGCGCCAGCAGCCAAGGGCTCGGACTAGCCGGCGAGGATGAGCAGTTCTTC. The gene calls are TRBV4-1 and TRBJ2-1; TRBD2 matches at 8 bases. CDR3 length: 17 amino acids. Germline CDR1 is MGHRA and CDR2 is YSYEKL. Trimming cost V 1 base and J 8 bases; bases outside gene matches: 13.

The chain's CDR3 is CATSRGTSTDTQYF. DNA of the CDR3: TGTGCCACCAGCAGAGGTACTTCGACAGATACGCAGTATTTT. The chain uses TRBV15 and TRBJ2-3; no clear D. In germline, CDR1 is LNHNV, CDR2 YYDKDF (reference sequence). V shed 1 base and J shed 3 bases, with 8 bases lying between them. This CDR3 region has 14 residues.

The chain joins TRBV19 to TRBJ1-1; D may be TRBD1 (5 bases). CDR3 size: 14 residues. CDR1 and CDR2 (germline): LNHDA, SQIVND (reference sequence). V lost 2 bases and J lost 1, with 8 bases in between. The CDR3 region is CASSISGGNTEAFF. The CDR3 DNA reads as TGTGCCAGTAGTATATCGGGGGGGAACACTGAAGCTTTCTTT.

This chain joins TRBV6-1 and TRBJ1-5, with D possibly TRBD1 on 6 matching bases. The CDR3 is 15 amino acids. CDR1 MNHNS and CDR2 SASEGT come from the germline V gene. The V end was cut by 4 bases, the J end by 3 bases, with 13 bases between. The CDR3, as DNA: TGTGCCAGCAGTGCCCCGACAGGCCCCAATCAGCCCCAGCATTTT. Its translation is CASSAPTGPNQPQHF.

The V call is TRBV2, the J call TRBJ2-7; TRBD1 might be the D (6 bases). V shed 4 bases and J shed 4 bases, with 14 bases lying between them. This CDR3 spans 14 amino acids. The germline V gene encodes CDR1 SNHLY and CDR2 FYNNEI. The CDR3 here is CASSVSGQSYEQYF. The DNA of the CDR3 is TGTGCCAGCAGTGTGTCCGGACAGAGTTACGAGCAGTACTTC.

The gene calls are TRBV2 and TRBJ2-5; D might be TRBD2 (5 bases). Trimming removed 0 bases at V and 4 bases at J, with 9 bases between. The germline gives CDR1 SNHLY, CDR2 FYNNEI. The CDR3 is made up of 14 amino acids. CDR3 nucleotides: TGTGCCAGCAGTGAAGCTCGGGCGGGAGAGACCCAGTACTTC. Amino acid sequence: CASSEARAGETQYF.

The rearrangement uses TRBV2 and TRBJ2-2; 8 bases line up with TRBD1. J lost 3 bases, V lost 6 bases, and 6 bases had no gene match. There are 15 residues in the CDR3. Germline CDR1 is SNHLY and CDR2 is FYNNEI. The DNA for the CDR3 is TGTGCCAGCAGCCTCGGACAGGGAGACACCGGGGAGCTGTTTTTT. Residues: CASSLGQGDTGELFF.

This chain links TRBV28 with TRBJ2-7, with no clear D. The CDR3 spans 15 residues. V lost 5 bases and J lost 0, with 14 bases in between. Germline CDR1 reads MDHEN; CDR2 reads SYDVKM. Here the CDR3 DNA reads TGTGCCAGCAGTAGCATGCACCCCCCCTCCTACGAGCAGTACTTC. Residues: CASSSMHPPSYEQYF.

V gene TRBV30 combines with J gene TRBJ2-3; a weak D match, TRBD1 (6 bases). There are 13 residues in the CDR3. Germline V gene sequence: CDR1 GTSNPN, CDR2 SVGIG (reference sequence). Trimming took off 4 bases at V and 5 bases at J, with 13 bases between the two ends. The CDR3 spells CAWTQGLGDTQYF. The CDR3 DNA sequence: TGTGCCTGGACACAGGGTTTGGGAGATACGCAGTATTTT.

The V call is TRBV25-1, the J call TRBJ2-7; 7 bases fit TRBD1. J was trimmed by 4 bases and V by 1 base; bases with no gene match: 7. The CDR3 length is 15 residues. Germline V gives CDR1 MGHDK, CDR2 SYGVNS. The CDR3 region has the DNA TGTGCCAGCAGTGAATGGCGGACAGGACTTTACGAGCAGTACTTC. This encodes CASSEWRTGLYEQYF.

The sample holds a few counts of this clone. V is TRBV10-3 and J is TRBJ1-5; 8 positions agree with TRBD1. Germline assignment: CDR1 ENHRY and CDR2 SYGVKD. The ends lost 8 bases at V and 3 bases at J; junction bases unmatched: 6. This CDR3 is 14 amino acids long. The CDR3, as DNA: TGTGCCATCCGGTCGACAGGGGACAATCAGCCCCAGCATTTT. Its translation: CAIRSTGDNQPQHF.

With respect to this clone: This same CDR3 is encoded by further DNA sequences in the sample. This sequence joins TRBV11-2 and TRBJ2-5; 11 bases agree with TRBD2. J lost 4 bases, V lost 1 base, and 8 bases had no gene match. The CDR3 consists of 17 residues. Germline CDR1 reads SGHAT; CDR2 reads FQNNGV. The CDR3 loop reads CASSLGSLAGEGETQYF. The CDR3 DNA is TGTGCCAGCAGCTTAGGGTCACTAGCGGGAGAGGGAGAGACCCAGTACTTC.

This clone turned up a few times. The J gene is TRBJ2-1, the V gene TRBV10-3, with TRBD2 as a possible D gene (6 bases). CDR1 is ENHRY, CDR2 SYGVKD, per germline. The CDR3 length is 14 residues. Trimming shortened V by 8 bases and J by 1 base, and 12 bases separated the two germline ends. The CDR3 DNA sequence: TGTGCCATCTTCTCGGGGGAGTCCTACAATGAGCAGTTCTTC. This translates into CAIFSGESYNEQFF.